This T cell receptor (beta chain) was recorded in a study of T cell responses to AZD1222 COVID-19 vaccine. Turning to the study itself: Pooled together were second doses at about 4 or about 12 weeks.

Germline lookup yields CDR1 WSHSY and CDR2 SAAADI. CDR3 length: 13 amino acids. Trimming took off 2 bases at V and 4 bases at J, with 6 bases between the two ends. Broader study findings: At study baseline, merely roughly 6 AZD1222 recipients were seropositive. Most donors were white British and more were female, and clonal diversity was possibly underestimated.

Sequenced by immunoSEQ multiplex PCR; TCRdb stores in-frame clones only, minus some. The repertoire holds approximately 120,000 clones, with over 80% as singletons. About this clone: What it binds is unknown.

The specimen was peripheral blood, collected on day 0 of AZD1222 vaccination. V gene TRBV10-2 combines with J gene TRBJ1-5; D gene ambiguous. This TCR was recovered from an adult in good health. The CDR3 here is CASSEEINQPQHF. The CDR3 DNA is TGCGCCAGCAGTGAGGAGATAAATCAGCCCCAGCATTTT.